The 4 T cell receptor beta chains given below trace back to one sample, sequenced in a study of CD4 T cells in relation to SARS-CoV-2 and coronaviruses. TCRdb keeps only in-frame clones here, not all; method: immunoSEQ multiplex PCR. The sample carries about 20,000 clones, around three quarters recorded once. CD4+ T cells from unexposed donors were obtained before the COVID-19 pandemic (2011-2018). Isolation of CD4+ T cells took place after less than 11 days in culture. Antigens of these TCRs are unknown. The sample was CD4+ T cells from PBMCs, cultured in vitro. The receptors were sampled from a human donor in good health.

The chain links TRBV19 to TRBJ2-6; 11 nucleotides match TRBD1. V dropped 6 bases and J dropped 5; count of bases not matched to a gene: 6. The CDR3 extends over 16 amino acids. CDR1 and CDR2 (germline): LNHDA, SQIVND (reference sequence). CDR3 coding DNA: TGTGCCAGTAGGGGACAGGGGGGGGCTAGGGCCAACGTCCTGACTTTC. Amino acid sequence: CASRGQGGARANVLTF.

The chain combines TRBV27 with TRBJ2-1, with D unresolved. The germline V gene has CDR1 MNHEY and CDR2 SMNVEV (reference sequence). The CDR3 consists of 16 residues. Trimming removed 3 bases from V and 0 bases from J, with 12 bases in between. The DNA for the CDR3 is TGTGCCAGCAGTTTGATTTCCGGCCACTCCTACAATGAGCAGTTCTTC. It codes for CASSLISGHSYNEQFF.

V usage is TRBV9 and J usage is TRBJ2-1; a possible D gene is TRBD2 (5 bases). CDR3 length: 18 amino acids. CDR1 and CDR2 from the germline V gene are SGDLS and YYNGEE. Deletions cut 0 bases from V and 0 bases from J, with 16 bases between. The CDR3 sequence is CASSVVPSEGSSYNEQFF. The CDR3 nucleotides read TGTGCCAGCAGCGTAGTCCCCTCCGAGGGAAGCTCCTACAATGAGCAGTTCTTC.

Only one count was recorded for this clone. The chain joins TRBV20-1 to TRBJ2-4, with D uncertain. The CDR3 is 15 amino acids. The germline V gene encodes CDR1 DFQATT and CDR2 SNEGSKA (reference sequence). Trimming cost V 3 bases and J 0 bases, with 12 bases left between them. The CDR3 protein is CSASPEAIAKNIQYF. The CDR3 DNA reads as TGCAGTGCTAGTCCGGAAGCTATAGCCAAAAACATTCAGTACTTC.